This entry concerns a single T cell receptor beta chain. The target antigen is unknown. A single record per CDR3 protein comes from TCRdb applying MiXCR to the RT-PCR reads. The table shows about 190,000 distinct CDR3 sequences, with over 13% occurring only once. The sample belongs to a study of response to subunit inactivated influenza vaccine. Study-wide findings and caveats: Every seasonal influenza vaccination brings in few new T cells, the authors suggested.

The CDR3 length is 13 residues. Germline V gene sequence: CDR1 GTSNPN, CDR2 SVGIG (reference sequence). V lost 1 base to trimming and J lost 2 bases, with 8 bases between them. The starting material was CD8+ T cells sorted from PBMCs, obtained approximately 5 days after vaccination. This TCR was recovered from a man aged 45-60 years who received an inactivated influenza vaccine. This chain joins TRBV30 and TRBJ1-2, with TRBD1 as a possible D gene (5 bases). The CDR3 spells CAWSGDSNYGYTF. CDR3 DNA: TGTGCCTGGAGTGGCGACAGCAACTATGGCTACACCTTC.